The source of this T cell receptor beta chain is a study of regulatory T cells in long-lasting Graves disease. Turning to the study itself: In persistent Graves' disease, antithyroid drugs had been taken for over 5 years and TSH receptor antibodies stayed positive.

Notes on the study in general: Few sampled subjects may have lowered accuracy. Lower TCR diversity characterized persistent Graves' patients relative to newly diagnosed patients. Sampling was limited to peripheral blood rather than thyroid tissue.

Building the TCR beta libraries relied on iRepertoire HTBI primers, and CDR3 regions underwent Arm-PCR. Using its own MiXCR run on the multiplex PCR reads, TCRdb lists one record per CDR3 protein. The data show approximately 360,000 distinct CDR3 sequences, with roughly 23% seen just once and approximately 27% held by the top ten. This clonotype came up many times. Its target is not known. Time point specified: persistent/refractory GD, antithyroid drugs over 5 years with positive TRAb. The TCR library was made from RNA that had been extracted from PBMCs in TRIzol. This TCR was sampled from a woman aged 35 to 49 with Graves disease. The specimen comprised peripheral blood mononuclear cells (PBMCs), sampled when the disease was refractory, from a patient treated with antithyroid drugs.

The CDR3 protein is CASSQDSGRTMTPQHF. The CDR3 DNA is TGTGCCAGCAGCCAAGATTCGGGCCGTACGATGACGCCCCAGCATTTT. The rearrangement links TRBV4-2 to TRBJ1-5, with D uncertain. V dropped 0 bases and J dropped 9 bases, with 18 bases sitting between them. The germline CDR1 and CDR2 sequences are LGHNA and YNFKEQ. The CDR3 is 16 amino acids.